What follows are 13 T cell receptor beta chains derived from one specimen sequenced in a study of early T cells in non-severe SARS-CoV-2 infection. TCRdb called the 5' RACE reads again in MiXCR, with one record for every CDR3 protein. The sample carries around 70,000 distinct CDR3 sequences, 10% to 15% recorded once. The material sequenced was whole blood. The receptors come from an adult who was a healthcare worker with PCR-confirmed SARS-CoV-2 infection or an uninfected control (not recorded which).

The chain uses TRBV28 and TRBJ2-3; 11 nucleotides agree with TRBD2. Germline-derived CDR1 and CDR2 are MDHEN and SYDVKM. The CDR3 is 15 residues long. V trimming: 4 bases; J trimming: 6 bases; junction bases outside the gene matches: 6. The CDR3 region is CASSSPSSGRDTQYF. DNA of the CDR3: TGTGCCAGCAGTTCGCCCTCTAGCGGGAGGGATACGCAGTATTTT.

V usage is TRBV11-1 and J usage is TRBJ2-3; D perhaps matches TRBD1 (5 bases). CDR3 length: 14 residues. The germline V gene has CDR1 SGHAT and CDR2 FQDESV (reference sequence). Deletions cut 5 bases from V and 2 bases from J, with 11 bases between. The CDR3 is CASSPDRYTDTQYF. DNA for the CDR3: TGTGCCAGCAGCCCAGACAGATACACAGATACGCAGTATTTT.

CDR3 nucleotides: TGTGCCGTCGGAACCTACGAGCAGTACTTC. This translates into CAVGTYEQYF. The J gene is TRBJ2-7, the V gene TRBV28; D gene unclear. Per the germline V gene, CDR1 is MDHEN and CDR2 is SYDVKM. The CDR3 contains 10 residues. Trimming took off 11 bases at V and 2 bases at J, with 7 bases between the two ends.

This clonotype was seen at least ten times. The V call is TRBV20-1, the J call TRBJ2-2, with TRBD1 matching 9 bases. Germline V gene data show CDR1 as DFQATT and CDR2 as SNEGSKA (reference sequence). The CDR3 is made up of 17 amino acids. The junction had 10 bases not matched to a gene; V was cut back by 4 bases and J by 1 base. Here the CDR3 DNA reads TGCAGTGCTATGAACCGGGACAGGGTACAGAACACCGGGGAGCTGTTTTTT. The encoded protein is CSAMNRDRVQNTGELFF.

This clonotype was seen a handful of times. This chain links TRBV4-1 with TRBJ2-3, with 10 bases lining up with TRBD2. Germline CDR1 is MGHRA and CDR2 is YSYEKL. The CDR3 extends over 20 amino acids. V shed 0 bases and J 2 bases; nucleotides not matched to a gene: 14. CDR3: CASSQEALGRTSGLTDTQYF. In DNA, the CDR3 is TGCGCCAGCAGCCAAGAGGCTTTAGGGAGGACTAGCGGCCTCACAGATACGCAGTATTTT.

The sample holds many counts of this clonotype. This chain connects TRBV12-5 to TRBJ2-1; D is perhaps TRBD1 or TRBD2 (5 bases each). V gave up 4 bases and J gave up 6 bases, with 10 bases separating them. The CDR3 length is 13 residues. Germline CDR1 LGHNT, CDR2 FRNRAP. CDR3: CASGWDVRNEQFF. The CDR3 nucleotides read TGTGCTAGTGGTTGGGACGTCCGCAATGAGCAGTTCTTC. The whole variable domain, remainder taken from reference TRBV12-5 and TRBJ2-1, is DARVTQTPRHKVTEMGQEVTMRCQPILGHNTVFWYRQTMMQGLELLAYFRNRAPLDDSGMPKDRFSAEMPDATLATLKIQPSEPRDSAVYFCASGWDVRNEQFFGPGTRLTVL.

The chain is built from TRBV20-1 and TRBJ2-3, with D unresolved. The CDR3 runs to 10 residues. CDR1 and CDR2 from the germline V gene are DFQATT and SNEGSKA (reference sequence). V shed 6 bases and J shed 5 bases, with 6 bases lying between them. The CDR3, as DNA: TGCAGTGCGCCGGGAGATACGCAGTATTTT. Its translation: CSAPGDTQYF.

This clonotype was detected a few times. The rearrangement links TRBV4-1 to TRBJ2-3; 7 bases align to TRBD2. The germline gives CDR1 MGHRA, CDR2 YSYEKL. This CDR3 comprises 15 residues. V was clipped by 2 bases and J by 5 bases; unmatched bases: 7. CDR3 sequence: CASSQPSGLEDTQYF. The CDR3 region has the DNA TGCGCCAGCAGCCAACCTAGCGGTCTTGAAGATACGCAGTATTTT.

This clonotype was picked up many times. The rearrangement uses TRBV21-1 and TRBJ2-5; TRBD1, as called in the table, went unchecked against the DNA. TRBV21-1 is recorded as a pseudogene. CDR3 size: 16 residues. The CDR3 nucleotides are TGTGCCAGCAGCAAAGCGCTTAGGCAGGGAGTTGAGACCCAGTACTTC. Protein: CASSKALRQGVETQYF.

This clonotype has more than one count but fewer than ten. This chain joins TRBV7-9 and TRBJ2-2; D call uncertain. The CDR3 has 14 residues. The V end was cut by 5 bases, the J end by 6 bases, with 13 bases between. The germline V gene encodes CDR1 SEHNR and CDR2 FQNEAQ (reference sequence). CDR3 coding DNA: TGTGCCAGCAGCCGAGGTCCCCCCCCCGGGGAGCTGTTTTTT. This sequence encodes CASSRGPPPGELFF.

This chain uses TRBV20-1 with TRBJ1-1; D gene ambiguous. V lost 6 bases and J lost 12, with 20 bases in between. Looked up from germline, CDR1 is DFQATT and CDR2 is SNEGSKA (reference sequence). The length of the CDR3 is 12 residues. Written as DNA, the CDR3 is TGCAGTGCATCACCGGGCCAAAGGGTGACTTTCTTT. This encodes CSASPGQRVTFF.

This clonotype showed up many times. This chain joins TRBV18 and TRBJ1-1; 9 bases fit TRBD1. Trimming removed 5 bases from V and 2 bases from J; junction bases left unmatched: 6. This CDR3 comprises 15 residues. In germline, CDR1 is KGHSH, CDR2 LQKENI. The CDR3 region has the DNA TGTGCCAGCTCAAATGGACAGGGGCGAAACACTGAAGCTTTCTTT. This codes for CASSNGQGRNTEAFF. Complete variable domain (other parts from reference TRBV18 and TRBJ1-1): NAGVMQNPRHLVRRRGQEARLRCSPMKGHSHVYWYRQLPEEGLKFMVYLQKENIIDESGMPKERFSAEFPKEGPSILRIQQVVRGDSAAYFCASSNGQGRNTEAFFGQGTRLTVV.

At least ten counts were recorded for this clonotype. The V call is TRBV6-1, the J call TRBJ1-2, with no clear D. Germline V CDR1 and CDR2: MNHNS, SASEGT. The CDR3 is 13 residues long. Deletions cut 6 bases from V and 6 bases from J, with 14 bases between. The CDR3 protein is CASRAPTSDGYTF. In nucleotides, the CDR3 is TGTGCCAGCAGAGCGCCGACGTCTGATGGCTACACCTTC.